This entry lists 20 T cell receptor beta chains sequenced from one sample in a study of shared clonotypes between healthy human individuals. Some clones are missing from TCRdb's copy, which holds only in-frame ones; the method was immunoSEQ multiplex PCR. The sample includes 2 million to 2.5 million clones, 85% to 95% seen only once; the top ten take under 0.45%. The sample consisted of naive CD4+ T cells from PBMCs. Subset reported: CD45RA+ positively selected. The receptors here all came from a man younger than 30 in good health. Some clones in this sample may be carry-over from other donors' samples.

J is TRBJ1-3 and V is TRBV7-2, with D possibly matching TRBD1 (6 bases). This CDR3 region has 17 residues. In germline, CDR1 is SGHTA, CDR2 FQGNSA. Trimming left V 4 bases short and J 0 bases short, with 16 bases between. CDR3 region: CASSSTTTGISGNTIYF. The CDR3 nucleotides are TGTGCCAGCAGCTCGACGACGACAGGCATCTCTGGAAACACCATATATTTT.

V and J are TRBV28 and TRBJ1-2; 8 nucleotides line up with TRBD1. CDR3 length: 14 residues. CDR1 is MDHEN, CDR2 SYDVKM, per germline. V lost 2 bases to trimming and J lost 8 bases; unmatched junction nucleotides: 7. The CDR3 sequence is CASSLAQGAQGYTF. The CDR3 DNA follows: TGTGCCAGCAGTTTAGCGCAGGGGGCGCAAGGCTACACCTTC.

In regard to this clone: Other DNA sequences in this specimen translate into the identical CDR3. V and J are TRBV5-4 and TRBJ2-1; D remains unclear. Germline values: CDR1 SGHNT, CDR2 YYREEE (reference sequence). Trimming left V 4 bases short and J 4 bases short, with 3 bases between. The CDR3 is made up of 11 amino acids. As DNA, the CDR3 is TGTGCCAGCAGCCGATACAATGAGCAGTTCTTC. It codes for CASSRYNEQFF.

This clone was counted a single time. V gene TRBV7-2 combines with J gene TRBJ2-3, with no clear D. The CDR3 length is 14 residues. Trimming stripped 5 bases from V and 2 bases from J, with 11 bases between. CDR1 SGHTA and CDR2 FQGNSA come from the germline V gene. CDR3 region: CASSSQALTDTQYF. The CDR3 DNA reads TGTGCCAGCAGCAGCCAGGCCCTCACAGATACGCAGTATTTT.

J is TRBJ1-3 and V is TRBV5-1; D gene uncertain. V shed 3 bases and J shed 6 bases, with 4 bases lying between them. Germline CDR1 is SGHRS and CDR2 is YFSETQ. CDR3 size: 11 residues. CDR3 sequence (DNA): TGCGCCAGCAGCTCATTAAACACCATATATTTT. Protein: CASSSLNTIYF.

The V and J genes are TRBV5-8 and TRBJ1-2; 11 positions agree with TRBD1. The J segment lost 5 bases and the V segment lost 5 bases, leaving 20 bases of the junction unmatched. The CDR3 has 19 amino acids. Germline CDR1 reads SGHTS; CDR2 reads YDEGEE. The CDR3 reads CASRPAVGTGGVFNYGYTF. The DNA for the CDR3 is TGTGCCAGCAGACCGGCCGTCGGGACAGGGGGAGTTTTTAATTATGGCTACACCTTC. The variable domain in full, with the rest retrieved from reference TRBV5-8 and TRBJ1-2, is EAGVTQSPTHLIKTRGQQATLRCSPISGHTSVYWYQQALGLGLQFLLWYDEGEERNRGNFPPRFSGRQFPNYSSELNVNALELEDSALYLCASRPAVGTGGVFNYGYTFGSGTRLTVV.

The chain links TRBV5-1 to TRBJ2-7; TRBD1 aligns across 7 bases. Per germline, CDR1 SGHRS and CDR2 YFSETQ. There are 13 residues in the CDR3. The trim removed 4 bases at V and 4 bases at J, leaving 5 bases unmatched. The CDR3 protein is CASSLQTGYEQYF. In DNA, the CDR3 is TGCGCCAGCAGCCTTCAGACAGGGTACGAGCAGTACTTC.

DNA for the CDR3: TGTGCCAGCAGTGTAACAGGGGGCGCTAGGGTGGGTGGCTACACCTTC. It encodes CASSVTGGARVGGYTF. The chain combines TRBV28 with TRBJ1-2, with TRBD1 identical over 9 bases. There are 16 residues in the CDR3. Trimming took 5 bases from V and 7 from J; bases not matched to a gene: 14. Per germline, CDR1 MDHEN and CDR2 SYDVKM.

The CDR3 is CASSVGGQGATEAFF. The CDR3 bases are TGTGCCAGCAGCGTCGGAGGACAGGGCGCCACTGAAGCTTTCTTT. The chain recombines TRBV5-4 with TRBJ1-1; TRBD1 agrees at 8 bases. Germline V gene data show CDR1 as SGHNT and CDR2 as YYREEE (reference sequence). Losses at the gene ends were 4 bases for V and 4 bases for J; bases not matched to a gene: 9. The CDR3 runs to 15 residues.

The chain carries TRBV6-5 and TRBJ1-5; TRBD1 matches 7 bases. The CDR3 is made up of 13 amino acids. Trimming took 6 bases from V and 10 from J; bases not matched to a gene: 9. Germline CDR1 reads MNHEY; CDR2 reads SVGAGI. Written as DNA, the CDR3 is TGTGCCAGCAGACCACAGACAGGGCTTCCCCAGCATTTT. This gives the protein CASRPQTGLPQHF.

This chain connects TRBV19 to TRBJ2-7, with 9 bases fitting TRBD1. The CDR3 contains 15 residues. CDR1 LNHDA and CDR2 SQIVND come from the germline V gene (reference sequence). V shed 7 bases and J 0 bases; nucleotides not matched to a gene: 7. CDR3 sequence (DNA): TGTGCCAGTACAACCGGGACAGGGAGCTCCTACGAGCAGTACTTC. It is translated as CASTTGTGSSYEQYF.

V gene TRBV7-2 combines with J gene TRBJ1-5; 8 bases line up with TRBD1. There are 16 residues in the CDR3. Germline assignment: CDR1 SGHTA and CDR2 FQGNSA. With 1 base clipped from V and 11 bases from J, the junction kept 13 bases outside the gene matches. The CDR3 coding sequence is TGTGCCAGCAGCTTAGGTAGGACAGGGTTGGAGACATCCCAGCATTTT. Translation gives CASSLGRTGLETSQHF.

V gene TRBV7-8 combines with J gene TRBJ2-7, with D perhaps TRBD1 (6 bases). The V end lost 4 bases, the J end lost 2 bases, and 12 bases lay between the germline ends. Germline loops: CDR1 SGHVS, CDR2 FQNEAQ. The CDR3 is 14 residues long. The CDR3 here is CASSSLTGTYEQYF. The CDR3 DNA reads as TGTGCCAGCAGCTCCCTCACAGGGACCTACGAGCAGTACTTC.

This clone was seen a handful of times. V gene TRBV30 combines with J gene TRBJ1-5; TRBD1 is a possible D gene (5 bases). The CDR3 is 15 amino acids. In germline, CDR1 is GTSNPN, CDR2 SVGIG (reference sequence). Between the trimmed V and J ends, which lost 1 base and 0 bases, there was a span of 10 bases. CDR3 coding DNA: TGTGCCTGGAGTGCCTGGGGCGTTAGCAATCAGCCCCAGCATTTT. Amino acids: CAWSAWGVSNQPQHF.

V is TRBV9 and J is TRBJ2-5, with a weak D call TRBD2 (6 bases). Trimming cost V 3 bases and J 2 bases, with 11 bases left between them. The CDR3 spans 14 residues. Germline CDR1 is SGDLS and CDR2 is YYNGEE. As DNA, the CDR3 is TGTGCCAGCAGCGGGGGAGGTCTACAAGAGACCCAGTACTTC. Translated: CASSGGGLQETQYF. The whole variable domain, remainder taken from reference TRBV9 and TRBJ2-5, is DSGVTQTPKHLITATGQRVTLRCSPRSGDLSVYWYQQSLDQGLQFLIQYYNGEERAKGNILERFSAQQFPDLHSELNLSSLELGDSALYFCASSGGGLQETQYFGPGTRLLVL.

The chain employs TRBV5-6 and TRBJ1-2; a weak D match, TRBD1 (5 bases). The CDR3 length is 16 residues. V dropped 2 bases and J dropped 0 bases, with 14 bases sitting between them. Germline assignment: CDR1 SGHDT and CDR2 YYEEEE. The CDR3 sequence is CASSLGQIRTNYGYTF. In nucleotides, the CDR3 is TGTGCCAGCAGCTTAGGACAAATAAGGACTAACTATGGCTACACCTTC.

The chain couples TRBV5-1 to TRBJ1-3, with D unclear. V gave up 1 base and J gave up 0 bases, with 11 bases separating them. Germline lookup yields CDR1 SGHRS and CDR2 YFSETQ. This CDR3 contains 16 residues. The CDR3 protein is CASSLLPGISGNTIYF. CDR3 sequence (DNA): TGCGCCAGCAGCTTGCTTCCGGGCATCTCTGGAAACACCATATATTTT.

The chain has TRBV29-1 and TRBJ2-5; 7 bases fit TRBD2. The length of the CDR3 is 14 residues. V shed 4 bases, J shed 5 bases, and the junction held 10 bases outside the gene matches. Germline V gene lookup returns CDR1 SQVTM and CDR2 ANQGSEA. The CDR3 sequence: CSVGGRVSLETQYF. The CDR3 region has the DNA TGCAGCGTTGGAGGGAGGGTTAGTTTGGAGACCCAGTACTTC.

The CDR3 region has the DNA TGTGCCAGCAGCAACAGACTAGCGGGAGAGTTGGAGACCCAGTACTTC. This codes for CASSNRLAGELETQYF. V gene TRBV6-6 combines with J gene TRBJ2-5; 12 bases are shared with TRBD2. Germline CDR1 and CDR2: MNHNY and SVGAGI (reference sequence). The J segment lost 5 bases and the V segment lost 6 bases, leaving 10 bases of the junction unmatched. The CDR3 has 16 residues.

This rearrangement joins TRBV28 to TRBJ2-7; 10 bases are a match to TRBD2. CDR1 is MDHEN and CDR2 is SYDVKM in the germline V gene. Trimming took 5 bases from V and 8 from J; bases not matched to a gene: 9. The CDR3 runs 14 residues. CDR3: CASSASLAGAKQYF. DNA of the CDR3: TGTGCCAGCAGTGCCTCCCTAGCGGGGGCGAAGCAGTACTTC.